This T cell receptor beta chain was sequenced for a study of vaccination effects on CD4 cells after COVID-19. Within the ViraFEST assay, antigen-specific CD4+ T cells underwent expansion with viral peptide pools prior to sequencing. Having been cultured for 10 days, the cells underwent CD4+ T cell isolation. Nucleocapsid antibodies stayed negative before and after vaccination, showing no earlier SARS-CoV-2 infection. Each culture had half its medium swapped for IL-2 medium on days 3 and 7. The repertoire was sequenced with immunoSEQ multiplex PCR; TCRdb's copy has only in-frame clones and lacks some. The sample holds about 41,000 clones, roughly two thirds seen once. Study results and limitations: Long after vaccination, the clones induced by infection and by vaccine shrank markedly in size. Convalescent patients in the study were few, and early post-infection timepoints were absent.

Only a few counts were recorded for this clone. Its antigen is not known. This clonotype was sampled from a human donor who received a COVID-19 vaccine. The sample consisted of CD4+ T cells from PBMCs cultured with HCoV-OC43 spike peptides, taken before COVID-19 vaccination. Regarding subset: HCoV-OC43 spike overlapping peptide pool stimulation.

CDR3 amino acids: CASRRGPWEPQHF. CDR3 DNA sequence: TGTGCCAGCAGACGGGGTCCTTGGGAGCCCCAGCATTTT. This chain connects TRBV27 to TRBJ1-5; D unclear. CDR1 and CDR2 (germline): MNHEY, SMNVEV (reference sequence). V was cut by 6 bases and J by 8 bases, with 14 bases left in between. This CDR3 comprises 13 residues.